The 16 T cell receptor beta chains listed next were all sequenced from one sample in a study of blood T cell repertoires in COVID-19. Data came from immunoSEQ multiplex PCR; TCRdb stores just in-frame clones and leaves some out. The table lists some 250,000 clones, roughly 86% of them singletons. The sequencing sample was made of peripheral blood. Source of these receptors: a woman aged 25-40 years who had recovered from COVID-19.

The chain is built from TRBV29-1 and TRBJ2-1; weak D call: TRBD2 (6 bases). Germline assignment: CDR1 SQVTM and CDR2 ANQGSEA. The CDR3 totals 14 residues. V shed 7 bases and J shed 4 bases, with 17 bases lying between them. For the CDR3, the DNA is TGCAGCGCCTCCCACTATGCGGGATACAATGAGCAGTTCTTC. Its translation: CSASHYAGYNEQFF.

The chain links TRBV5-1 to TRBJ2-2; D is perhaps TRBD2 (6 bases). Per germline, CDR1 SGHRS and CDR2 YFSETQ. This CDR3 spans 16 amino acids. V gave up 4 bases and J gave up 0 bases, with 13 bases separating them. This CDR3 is CASSPGTAANTGELFF. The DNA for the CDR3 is TGCGCCAGCAGCCCCGGGACTGCTGCGAACACCGGGGAGCTGTTTTTT.

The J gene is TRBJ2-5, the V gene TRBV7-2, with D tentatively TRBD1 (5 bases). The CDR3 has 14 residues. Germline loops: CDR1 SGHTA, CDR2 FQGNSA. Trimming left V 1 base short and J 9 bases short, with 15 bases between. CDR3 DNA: TGTGCCAGCAGCTTAGAGGACACCCGCAAATCCCAGTACTTC. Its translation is CASSLEDTRKSQYF.

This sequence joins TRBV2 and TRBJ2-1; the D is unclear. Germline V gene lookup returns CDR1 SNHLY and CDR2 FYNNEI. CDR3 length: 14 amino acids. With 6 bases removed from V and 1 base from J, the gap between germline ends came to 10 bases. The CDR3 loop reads CASRESLSYNEQFF. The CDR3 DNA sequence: TGTGCCAGCAGAGAGAGTCTTTCCTACAATGAGCAGTTCTTC.

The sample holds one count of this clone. In DNA form, the CDR3 reads TGCGCCAGCAGTGAAGTGGTTAGCGGGGGAACTCAAGGCAGGGATGAGCAGTTCTTC. Amino acid sequence: CASSEVVSGGTQGRDEQFF. This sequence joins TRBV10-1 and TRBJ2-1, with 9 bases aligning to TRBD2. Germline V lookup: CDR1 WNHNN, CDR2 SYGVQD (reference sequence). The CDR3 sequence is 19 residues long. V was pared by 3 bases and J by 8 bases, with 20 bases of the junction left unmatched.

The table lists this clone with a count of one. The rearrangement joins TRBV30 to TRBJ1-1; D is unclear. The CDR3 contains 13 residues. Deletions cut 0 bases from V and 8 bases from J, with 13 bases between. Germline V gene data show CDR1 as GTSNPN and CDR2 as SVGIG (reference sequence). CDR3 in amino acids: CAWSVFSAGEAFF. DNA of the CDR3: TGTGCCTGGAGTGTCTTCTCAGCCGGGGAAGCTTTCTTT.

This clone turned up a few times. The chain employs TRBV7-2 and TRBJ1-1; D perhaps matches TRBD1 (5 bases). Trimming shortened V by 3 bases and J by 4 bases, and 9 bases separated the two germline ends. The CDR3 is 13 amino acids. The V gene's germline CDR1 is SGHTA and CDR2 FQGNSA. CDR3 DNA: TGTGCCAGCAGCTTGGGGCAGATCACTGAAGCTTTCTTT. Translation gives CASSLGQITEAFF.

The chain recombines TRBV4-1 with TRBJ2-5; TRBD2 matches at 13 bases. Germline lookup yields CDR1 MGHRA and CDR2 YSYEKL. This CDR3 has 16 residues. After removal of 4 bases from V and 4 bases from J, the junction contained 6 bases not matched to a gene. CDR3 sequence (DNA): TGCGCCAGCAGCCCCCAACTAGCGGGGGGGAGAGAGACCCAGTACTTC. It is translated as CASSPQLAGGRETQYF.

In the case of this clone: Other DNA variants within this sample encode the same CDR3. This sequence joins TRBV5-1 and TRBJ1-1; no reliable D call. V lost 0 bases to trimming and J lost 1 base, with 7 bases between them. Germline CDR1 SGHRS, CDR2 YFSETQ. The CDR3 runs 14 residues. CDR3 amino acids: CASSLGQTNTEAFF. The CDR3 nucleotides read TGCGCCAGCAGCTTGGGACAAACGAACACTGAAGCTTTCTTT.

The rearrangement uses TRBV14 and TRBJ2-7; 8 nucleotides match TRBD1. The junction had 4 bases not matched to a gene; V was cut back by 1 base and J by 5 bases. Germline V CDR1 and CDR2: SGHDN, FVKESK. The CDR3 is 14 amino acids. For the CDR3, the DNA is TGTGCCAGCAGCCAAGGACAGGGGTGGCACGAGCAGTACTTC. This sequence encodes CASSQGQGWHEQYF.

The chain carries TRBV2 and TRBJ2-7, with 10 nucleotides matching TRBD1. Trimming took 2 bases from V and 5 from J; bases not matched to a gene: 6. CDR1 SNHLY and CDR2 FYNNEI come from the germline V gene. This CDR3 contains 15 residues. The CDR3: CASSEIRQGAHEQYF. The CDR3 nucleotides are TGTGCCAGCAGTGAAATTAGACAGGGGGCCCACGAGCAGTACTTC.

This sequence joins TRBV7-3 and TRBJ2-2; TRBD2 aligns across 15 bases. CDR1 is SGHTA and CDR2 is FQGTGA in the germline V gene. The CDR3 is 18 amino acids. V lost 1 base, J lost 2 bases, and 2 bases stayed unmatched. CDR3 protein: CASSLMGLAGGNTGELFF. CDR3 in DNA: TGTGCCAGCAGCTTAATGGGACTAGCGGGGGGAAACACCGGGGAGCTGTTTTTT.

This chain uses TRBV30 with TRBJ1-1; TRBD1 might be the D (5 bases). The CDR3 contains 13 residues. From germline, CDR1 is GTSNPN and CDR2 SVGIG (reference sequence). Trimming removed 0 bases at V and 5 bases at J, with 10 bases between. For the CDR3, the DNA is TGTGCCTGGAGTGTACGGGAGGGGACTGAAGCTTTCTTT. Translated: CAWSVREGTEAFF.

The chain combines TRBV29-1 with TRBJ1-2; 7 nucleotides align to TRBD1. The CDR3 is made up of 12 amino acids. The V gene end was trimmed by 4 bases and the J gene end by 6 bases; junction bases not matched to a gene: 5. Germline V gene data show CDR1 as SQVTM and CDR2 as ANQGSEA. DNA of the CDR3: TGCAGCGTTGTAGAGGGGGCAGATGGCTACACCTTC. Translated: CSVVEGADGYTF.

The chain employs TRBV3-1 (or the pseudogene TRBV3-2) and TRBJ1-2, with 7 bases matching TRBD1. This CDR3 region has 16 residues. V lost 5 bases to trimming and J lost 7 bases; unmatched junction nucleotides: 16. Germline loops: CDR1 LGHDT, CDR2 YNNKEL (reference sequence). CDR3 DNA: TGTGCCAGCAGCAAAGGAGAACACAGGGGTTATTCTGGCTACACCTTC. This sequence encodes CASSKGEHRGYSGYTF.

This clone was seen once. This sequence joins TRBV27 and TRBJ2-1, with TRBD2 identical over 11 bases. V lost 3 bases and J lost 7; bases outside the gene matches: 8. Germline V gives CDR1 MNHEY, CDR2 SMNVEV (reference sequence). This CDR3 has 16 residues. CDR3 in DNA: TGTGCCAGCAGTTTTAGCGGGGGGGCCATTGTGAATGAGCAGTTCTTC. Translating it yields CASSFSGGAIVNEQFF.